The next 18 T cell receptor beta chains were all read from a single sample in a study of cytomegalovirus exposure and HLA in healthy donors. The PCR used 60 Vbeta and 13 Jbeta primers. Profiled with immunoSEQ multiplex PCR; TCRdb holds only in-frame clones, not every one. Here the sample spans around 150,000 clones, around 83% being singletons. Sequencing used PBMCs. These receptor sequences come from a man aged 18 to 30 in good health and CMV-seropositive.

The sample holds a few counts of this clone. V gene TRBV6-5 combines with J gene TRBJ1-1; weak D call: TRBD1 (6 bases). The germline V gene encodes CDR1 MNHEY and CDR2 SVGAGI. CDR3 length equals 15 residues. V gave up 4 bases and J gave up 5 bases, with 17 bases separating them. The CDR3 bases are TGTGCCAGCAGTTTTCGAACAGGGTCGAGGACTGAAGCTTTCTTT. The encoded protein is CASSFRTGSRTEAFF.

The V and J genes are TRBV6-5 and TRBJ1-2; 9 nucleotides match TRBD1. In germline, CDR1 is MNHEY, CDR2 SVGAGI. The CDR3 runs 14 residues. The ends lost 8 bases at V and 6 bases at J; junction bases unmatched: 10. The CDR3 bases are TGTGCCAGCGCGATCTACAGGGGGCGAGATGGCTACACCTTC. Its protein product is CASAIYRGRDGYTF.

The V and J genes are TRBV2 and TRBJ2-7; TRBD1 aligns across 10 bases. In germline, CDR1 is SNHLY, CDR2 FYNNEI. This CDR3 has 15 residues. The J segment lost 2 bases and the V segment lost 5 bases, leaving 6 bases of the junction unmatched. The CDR3 DNA reads as TGTGCCAGCAGTCAGGACAGGGGGTTAACCTACGAGCAGTACTTC. Protein: CASSQDRGLTYEQYF.

The chain carries TRBV6-5 and TRBJ1-1; D perhaps matches TRBD1 (5 bases). CDR1 is MNHEY and CDR2 is SVGAGI in the germline V gene. CDR3 size: 15 residues. Deletions cut 4 bases from V and 1 base from J, with 13 bases between. In DNA form, the CDR3 reads TGTGCCAGCAGTTCTCAGGGCCTCGGGAACACTGAAGCTTTCTTT. It is translated as CASSSQGLGNTEAFF.

This clone was observed once. The rearrangement joins TRBV28 to TRBJ1-1, with D possibly matching TRBD1 (6 bases). This CDR3 comprises 16 residues. Germline V gives CDR1 MDHEN, CDR2 SYDVKM. The V end lost 5 bases, the J end lost 3 bases, and 19 bases lay between the germline ends. CDR3 sequence reads: CASSPHDGGAYTEAFF. Written as DNA, the CDR3 is TGTGCCAGCAGTCCCCATGATGGGGGGGCTTACACTGAAGCTTTCTTT. Full variable domain (missing parts from reference TRBV28 and TRBJ1-1): DVKVTQSSRYLVKRTGEKVFLECVQDMDHENMFWYRQDPGLGLRLIYFSYDVKMKEKGDIPEGYSVSREKKERFSLILESASTNQTSMYLCASSPHDGGAYTEAFFGQGTRLTVV.

The chain is built from TRBV19 and TRBJ2-1, with 8 bases identical to TRBD2. V lost 3 bases and J lost 5; bases outside the gene matches: 15. The length of the CDR3 is 18 residues. Germline V gives CDR1 LNHDA, CDR2 SQIVND (reference sequence). CDR3 nucleotides: TGTGCCAGTAGTATTCTTCCTACAGCGGGGGTTTTGCACAATGAGCAGTTCTTC. This encodes CASSILPTAGVLHNEQFF.

V gene TRBV13 combines with J gene TRBJ1-2; D gene unclear. The CDR3 runs 16 residues. Germline V gene lookup returns CDR1 PRHDT and CDR2 FYEKMQ (reference sequence). V lost 5 bases and J lost 4, with 20 bases in between. The CDR3 DNA reads as TGTGCCAGCAGCCCTCCGGCACCTACAGTGGCCTATGGCTACACCTTC. Its translation is CASSPPAPTVAYGYTF. The whole variable domain, remainder taken from reference TRBV13 and TRBJ1-2, is AAGVIQSPRHLIKEKRETATLKCYPIPRHDTVYWYQQGPGQDPQFLISFYEKMQSDKGSIPDRFSAQQFSDYHSELNMSSLELGDSALYFCASSPPAPTVAYGYTFGSGTRLTVV.

The rearrangement uses TRBV15 and TRBJ1-2, with 8 bases that match TRBD1. Germline V gives CDR1 LNHNV, CDR2 YYDKDF (reference sequence). V lost 2 bases, J lost 6 bases, and 2 bases stayed unmatched. The CDR3 sequence is 13 residues long. CDR3: CATSRQGADGYTF. In nucleotides, the CDR3 is TGTGCCACCAGCAGACAGGGGGCGGATGGCTACACCTTC.

CDR3 sequence (DNA): TGTGCCAGCAGCCCGCAGTCTAGCGGGGGGAAACAAGAGACCCAGTACTTC. Encoded protein: CASSPQSSGGKQETQYF. The chain is built from TRBV11-2 and TRBJ2-5; 11 bases fit TRBD2. After removal of 5 bases from V and 2 bases from J, the junction contained 10 bases not matched to a gene. Germline V gives CDR1 SGHAT, CDR2 FQNNGV. The length of the CDR3 is 17 residues.

The rearrangement links TRBV2 to TRBJ1-2; 10 bases fit TRBD1. J lost 6 bases, V lost 7 bases, and 5 bases had no gene match. CDR3 size: 13 residues. CDR1 and CDR2 from the germline V gene are SNHLY and FYNNEI. The CDR3 spells CASTLGTGDGYTF. For the CDR3, the DNA is TGTGCCAGCACTCTCGGGACAGGGGATGGCTACACCTTC.

The rearrangement links TRBV21-1 to TRBJ1-3; TRBD1, the table's D call, was not compared with the DNA. TRBV21-1 is given as a pseudogene. This CDR3 contains 15 residues. The CDR3: CASPRGQNSGNTIYF. In DNA form, the CDR3 reads TGTGCCAGTCCCAGAGGACAGAACTCTGGAAACACCATATATTTT.

The chain uses TRBV4-1 and TRBJ2-1, with 13 bases fitting TRBD2. Germline V gene data show CDR1 as MGHRA and CDR2 as YSYEKL. The ends lost 3 bases at V and 9 bases at J; junction bases unmatched: 5. The CDR3 loop spans 15 amino acids. CDR3 in amino acids: CASSHGLAGAFEQFF. CDR3 coding DNA: TGCGCCAGCAGCCACGGACTAGCGGGGGCGTTTGAGCAGTTCTTC.

V is TRBV6-1 and J is TRBJ1-3; D call uncertain. CDR3 length equals 15 residues. The V gene lost 1 base and the J gene lost 0 bases, with 7 bases spanning the gap. Germline CDR1 and CDR2: MNHNS and SASEGT. CDR3 sequence (DNA): TGTGCCAGCAGTGAAGACTCATACTCTGGAAACACCATATATTTT. Encoded protein: CASSEDSYSGNTIYF.

V is TRBV4-2 and J is TRBJ2-1, with 9 bases matching TRBD2. V trimming: 0 bases; J trimming: 4 bases; junction bases outside the gene matches: 4. The CDR3 loop spans 16 amino acids. Germline lookup yields CDR1 LGHNA and CDR2 YNFKEQ. The CDR3 DNA sequence: TGTGCCAGCAGCCAAGATGAGCGGGGGGCTTACAATGAGCAGTTCTTC. Amino acids: CASSQDERGAYNEQFF.

The chain is built from TRBV11-1 and TRBJ2-2; TRBD2 agrees at 8 bases. The CDR3 length is 15 residues. V gave up 3 bases and J gave up 7 bases; unmatched junction bases: 7. The germline gives CDR1 SGHAT, CDR2 FQDESV (reference sequence). This CDR3 is CASSFTGGPFGELFF. CDR3 DNA sequence: TGTGCCAGCAGCTTTACGGGGGGGCCTTTCGGGGAGCTGTTTTTT.

This chain uses TRBV5-6 with TRBJ1-2, with 11 bases aligning to TRBD1. The CDR3 sequence is 16 residues long. Germline CDR1 SGHDT, CDR2 YYEEEE. The ends lost 2 bases at V and 3 bases at J; junction bases unmatched: 6. The CDR3 nucleotides read TGTGCCAGCAGCTTCACCGGGACAGGGGGAGACTATGGCTACACCTTC. Its translation: CASSFTGTGGDYGYTF.

This clone was seen only a few times. This chain connects TRBV9 to TRBJ2-5; D may be TRBD2 (6 bases). The CDR3 runs 15 residues. V lost 5 bases and J lost 2, with 16 bases in between. The germline V gene encodes CDR1 SGDLS and CDR2 YYNGEE. The DNA for the CDR3 is TGTGCCAGCAGTGGGGACGGGGGTCTTCAAGAGACCCAGTACTTC. Amino acids: CASSGDGGLQETQYF.

The V call is TRBV7-2, the J call TRBJ2-1; D ambiguous. Trimming took off 0 bases at V and 2 bases at J, with 11 bases between the two ends. This CDR3 has 16 amino acids. Germline-derived CDR1 and CDR2 are SGHTA and FQGNSA. This CDR3 reads CASSLAPLGTYNEQFF. CDR3 sequence (DNA): TGTGCCAGCAGCTTAGCGCCCCTGGGCACCTACAATGAGCAGTTCTTC.